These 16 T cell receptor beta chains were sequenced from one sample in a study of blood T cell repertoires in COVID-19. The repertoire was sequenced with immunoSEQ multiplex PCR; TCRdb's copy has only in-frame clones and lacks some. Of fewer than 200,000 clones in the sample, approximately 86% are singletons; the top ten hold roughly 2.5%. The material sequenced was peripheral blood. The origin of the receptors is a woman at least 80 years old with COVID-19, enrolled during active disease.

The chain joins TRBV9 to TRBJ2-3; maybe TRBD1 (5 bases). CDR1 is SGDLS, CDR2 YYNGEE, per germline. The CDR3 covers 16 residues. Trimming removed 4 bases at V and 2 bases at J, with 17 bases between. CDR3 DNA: TGTGCCAGCAGCCCGGAAGGTTACAGGAACACAGATACGCAGTATTTT. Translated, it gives CASSPEGYRNTDTQYF.

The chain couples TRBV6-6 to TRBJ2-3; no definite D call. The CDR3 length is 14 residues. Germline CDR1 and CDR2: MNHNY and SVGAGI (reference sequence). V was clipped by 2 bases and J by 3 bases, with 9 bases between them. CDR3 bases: TGTGCCAGCAGTTACGCGCAATTTACAGATACGCAGTATTTT. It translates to CASSYAQFTDTQYF.

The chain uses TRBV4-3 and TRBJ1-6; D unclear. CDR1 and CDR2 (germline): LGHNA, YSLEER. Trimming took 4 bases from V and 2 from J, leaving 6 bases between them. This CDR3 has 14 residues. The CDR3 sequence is CASSPDTYNSPLHF. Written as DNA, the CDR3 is TGCGCCAGCAGCCCCGACACCTATAATTCACCCCTCCACTTT.

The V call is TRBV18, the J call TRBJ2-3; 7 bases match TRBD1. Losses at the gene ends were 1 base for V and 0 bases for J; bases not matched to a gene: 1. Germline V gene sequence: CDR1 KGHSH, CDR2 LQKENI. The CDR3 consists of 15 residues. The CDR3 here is CASSPQGASTDTQYF. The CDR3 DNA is TGTGCCAGCTCACCACAGGGGGCCAGCACAGATACGCAGTATTTT.

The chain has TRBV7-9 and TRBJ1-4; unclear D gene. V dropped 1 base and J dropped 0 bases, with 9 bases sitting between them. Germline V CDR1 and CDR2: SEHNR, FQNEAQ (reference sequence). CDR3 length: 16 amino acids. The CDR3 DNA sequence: TGTGCCAGCAGCTTAGATGGCGGAGCAACTAATGAAAAACTGTTTTTT. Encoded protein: CASSLDGGATNEKLFF.

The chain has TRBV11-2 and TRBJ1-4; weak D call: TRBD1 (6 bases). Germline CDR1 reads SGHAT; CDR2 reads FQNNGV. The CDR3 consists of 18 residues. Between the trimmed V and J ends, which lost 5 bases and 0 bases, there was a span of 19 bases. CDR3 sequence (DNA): TGTGCCAGCAGCCTACGGTTTCAGGGGCCCCCAACTAATGAAAAACTGTTTTTT. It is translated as CASSLRFQGPPTNEKLFF. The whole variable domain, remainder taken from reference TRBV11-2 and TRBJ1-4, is EAGVAQSPRYKIIEKRQSVAFWCNPISGHATLYWYQQILGQGPKLLIQFQNNGVVDDSQLPKDRFSAERLKGVDSTLKIQPAKLEDSAVYLCASSLRFQGPPTNEKLFFGSGTQLSVL.

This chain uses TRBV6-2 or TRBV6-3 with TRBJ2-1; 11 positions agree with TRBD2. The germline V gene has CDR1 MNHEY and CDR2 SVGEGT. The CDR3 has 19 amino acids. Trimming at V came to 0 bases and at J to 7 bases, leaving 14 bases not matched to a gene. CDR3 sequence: CASSYSSWSTSGRGNEQFF. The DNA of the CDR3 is TGTGCCAGCAGTTACTCGAGTTGGTCCACTAGCGGGAGAGGTAATGAGCAGTTCTTC.

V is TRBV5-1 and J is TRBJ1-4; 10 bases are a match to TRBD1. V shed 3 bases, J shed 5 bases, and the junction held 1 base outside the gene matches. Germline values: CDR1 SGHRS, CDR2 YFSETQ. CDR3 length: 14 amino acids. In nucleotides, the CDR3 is TGCGCCAGCAGCTCGGACAGGGGGAATGAAAAACTGTTTTTT. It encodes CASSSDRGNEKLFF.

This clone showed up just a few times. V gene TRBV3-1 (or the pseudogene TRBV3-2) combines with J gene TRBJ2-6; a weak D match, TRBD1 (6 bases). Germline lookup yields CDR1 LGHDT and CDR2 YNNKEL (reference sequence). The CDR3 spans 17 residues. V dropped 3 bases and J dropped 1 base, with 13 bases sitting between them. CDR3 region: CASSQGHWGSGANVLTF. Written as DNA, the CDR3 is TGTGCCAGCAGCCAGGGACACTGGGGATCTGGGGCCAACGTCCTGACTTTC.

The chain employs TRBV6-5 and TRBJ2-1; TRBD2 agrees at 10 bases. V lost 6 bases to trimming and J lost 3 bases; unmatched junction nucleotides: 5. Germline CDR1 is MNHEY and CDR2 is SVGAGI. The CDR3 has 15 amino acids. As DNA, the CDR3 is TGTGCCAGCAGAGGACTAGCGGAGATCTACAATGAGCAGTTCTTC. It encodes CASRGLAEIYNEQFF.

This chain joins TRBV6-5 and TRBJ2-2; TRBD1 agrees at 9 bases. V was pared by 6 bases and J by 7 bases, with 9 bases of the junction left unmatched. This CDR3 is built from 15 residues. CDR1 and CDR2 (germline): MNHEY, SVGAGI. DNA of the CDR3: TGTGCCAGCAGCAAAACAGGGGGCGGGAGCGGGGAGCTGTTTTTT. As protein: CASSKTGGGSGELFF.

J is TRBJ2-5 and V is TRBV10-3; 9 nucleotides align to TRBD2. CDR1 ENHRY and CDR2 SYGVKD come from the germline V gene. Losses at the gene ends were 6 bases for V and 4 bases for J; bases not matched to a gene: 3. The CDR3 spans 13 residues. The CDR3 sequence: CAIRETSGETQYF. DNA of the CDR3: TGTGCCATCAGGGAGACTAGCGGAGAGACCCAGTACTTC.

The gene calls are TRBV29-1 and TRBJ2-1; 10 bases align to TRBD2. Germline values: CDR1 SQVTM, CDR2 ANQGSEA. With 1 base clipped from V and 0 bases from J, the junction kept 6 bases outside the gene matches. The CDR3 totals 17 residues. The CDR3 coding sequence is TGCAGCGTTGAAGGTGGACTAGCGGATTCCTCCTACAATGAGCAGTTCTTC. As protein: CSVEGGLADSSYNEQFF.

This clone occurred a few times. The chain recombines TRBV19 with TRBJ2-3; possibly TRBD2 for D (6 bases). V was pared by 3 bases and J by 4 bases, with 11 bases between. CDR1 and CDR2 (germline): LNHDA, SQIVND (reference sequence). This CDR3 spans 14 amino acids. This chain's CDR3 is CASSIRPGADTQYF. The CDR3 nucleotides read TGTGCCAGTAGTATTCGACCGGGGGCAGATACGCAGTATTTT.

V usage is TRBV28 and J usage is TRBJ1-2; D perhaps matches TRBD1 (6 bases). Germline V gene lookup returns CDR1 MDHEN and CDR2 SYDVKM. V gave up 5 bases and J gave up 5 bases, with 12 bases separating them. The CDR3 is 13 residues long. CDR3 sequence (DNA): TGTGCCAGCAGTGGGGGCTCTACATATGGCTACACCTTC. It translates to CASSGGSTYGYTF.

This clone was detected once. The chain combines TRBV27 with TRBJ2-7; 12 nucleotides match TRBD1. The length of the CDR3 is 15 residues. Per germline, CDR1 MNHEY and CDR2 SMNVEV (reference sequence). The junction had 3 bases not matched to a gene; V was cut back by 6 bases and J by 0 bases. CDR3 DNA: TGTGCCAGCAGGGGGACAGGGGGCAACTCCTACGAGCAGTACTTC. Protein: CASRGTGGNSYEQYF.